This T cell receptor (beta chain) stems from a study of cytomegalovirus exposure and HLA in healthy donors. Across the whole study: One earlier analysis, a look at 180 million or so T cells, found around 110 million unique TCR beta sequences. Unique TCRs from HLA-typed donors, 65 million to 85 million of them, were held in an early data release. Study-level results: The authors considered a cluster of highly shared sequence variants likely to be a sequencing artifact.

The CDR3 contains 15 residues. V shed 0 bases and J 3 bases; nucleotides not matched to a gene: 4. The V gene's germline CDR1 is MNHEY and CDR2 SVGAGI. For this clone: Its specificity is not known.

PCR primers comprised 60 Vbeta and 13 Jbeta primers. The table came from immunoSEQ multiplex PCR; TCRdb's copy has only in-frame clones and leaves some out. There are 150,000 to 200,000 clones in the sample; 70% to 90% occur only once, and 1.5% to 2% lies in the top ten. The chain uses TRBV6-5 and TRBJ1-2, with TRBD1 identical over 7 bases. The specimen sequenced was PBMCs. The TCR comes from a woman between 18 and 29 years old in good health and CMV-seronegative. Written as DNA, the CDR3 is TGTGCCAGCAGTTACTCGAGTACAGGGGACTATGGCTACACCTTC. This encodes CASSYSSTGDYGYTF.